The 9 T cell receptor beta chains in this list originate from one sample, sequenced in a study of blood T cell repertoires in COVID-19. The assay was immunoSEQ multiplex PCR, and TCRdb's table has in-frame clones only and misses some. The sample holds about 400,000 clones, about 86% seen once. The material sequenced was PBMCs or T cells enriched from blood (not recorded which). These receptors originate from a woman aged 50 to 60 who had recovered from COVID-19.

This rearrangement joins TRBV28 to TRBJ1-5, with 9 nucleotides matching TRBD1. The CDR3 has 15 amino acids. Trimming removed 4 bases from V and 4 bases from J; junction bases left unmatched: 5. Germline CDR1 MDHEN, CDR2 SYDVKM. The CDR3 sequence is CASSSGQGRNQPQHF. The CDR3 coding sequence is TGTGCCAGCAGTTCCGGACAGGGGCGGAATCAGCCCCAGCATTTT.

The chain links TRBV7-2 to TRBJ1-2; 10 bases agree with TRBD1. CDR1 is SGHTA, CDR2 FQGNSA, per germline. Unmatched junction bases numbered 3, after V lost 5 bases and J lost 0 bases. The CDR3 totals 15 residues. The CDR3 is CASSPGQGPNYGYTF. The DNA of the CDR3 is TGTGCCAGCAGCCCGGGACAGGGGCCTAACTATGGCTACACCTTC.

This sequence joins TRBV6-5 and TRBJ2-2; 9 bases are shared with TRBD1. Trimming removed 7 bases from V and 6 bases from J; junction bases left unmatched: 9. This CDR3 comprises 15 residues. Looked up from germline, CDR1 is MNHEY and CDR2 is SVGAGI. CDR3 in DNA: TGTGCCAGCATGCCCGGGACAGGGAGTCCCGGGGAGCTGTTTTTT. It specifies CASMPGTGSPGELFF.

The chain has TRBV6-1 and TRBJ1-5, with TRBD1 matching 8 bases. The germline gives CDR1 MNHNS, CDR2 SASEGT. Trimming cost V 1 base and J 4 bases; bases outside gene matches: 0. This CDR3 comprises 14 residues. This CDR3 is CASSEGTGNQPQHF. CDR3 nucleotides: TGTGCCAGCAGTGAAGGGACAGGGAATCAGCCCCAGCATTTT.

The V and J genes are TRBV27 and TRBJ1-5; 7 bases align to TRBD1. Unmatched junction bases numbered 4, after V lost 2 bases and J lost 0 bases. The CDR3 length is 16 residues. Germline V gives CDR1 MNHEY, CDR2 SMNVEV (reference sequence). In DNA form, the CDR3 reads TGTGCCAGCAGTTTACAGGGGGGATATAGCAATCAGCCCCAGCATTTT. As protein: CASSLQGGYSNQPQHF.

The chain recombines TRBV5-8 with TRBJ2-1; 8 bases fit TRBD2. V was pared by 2 bases and J by 3 bases, with 1 base of the junction left unmatched. Per germline, CDR1 SGHTS and CDR2 YDEGEE. The CDR3 is made up of 14 amino acids. The CDR3 loop is CASSFSGSYNEQFF. The CDR3, as DNA: TGTGCCAGCAGCTTCAGCGGGAGCTACAATGAGCAGTTCTTC. Looking up the rest from reference TRBV5-8 and TRBJ2-1 gives the full variable domain: EAGVTQSPTHLIKTRGQQATLRCSPISGHTSVYWYQQALGLGLQFLLWYDEGEERNRGNFPPRFSGRQFPNYSSELNVNALELEDSALYLCASSFSGSYNEQFFGPGTRLTVL.

The genes are TRBV3-1 (or the pseudogene TRBV3-2) and TRBJ2-7, with D tentatively TRBD2 (5 bases). This CDR3 comprises 14 residues. In germline, CDR1 is LGHDT, CDR2 YNNKEL (reference sequence). The V and J ends lost 4 bases and 7 bases respectively, with 17 bases between them. The CDR3 sequence: CASSPSPGSREQYF. The CDR3 region has the DNA TGTGCCAGCAGCCCCTCGCCGGGGTCAAGGGAGCAGTACTTC.

Here the CDR3 DNA reads TGTGCCACCTCACCTGCACAGGGTCTTGGCTACACCTTC. The encoded protein is CATSPAQGLGYTF. This rearrangement joins TRBV19 to TRBJ1-2, with D perhaps matching TRBD1 (6 bases). The CDR3 has 13 amino acids. Trimming took off 10 bases at V and 7 bases at J, with 19 bases between the two ends. The germline CDR1 and CDR2 sequences are LNHDA and SQIVND (reference sequence).

V and J are TRBV24-1 and TRBJ2-1; 7 positions agree with TRBD2. Germline CDR1 is KGHDR and CDR2 is SFDVKD. After removal of 10 bases from V and 2 bases from J, the junction contained 19 bases not matched to a gene. This CDR3 contains 18 residues. The CDR3 DNA is TGTGCCACGGGTGGGGCTAGCGGATCCTTGATGGCCTACAATGAGCAGTTCTTC. Protein: CATGGASGSLMAYNEQFF.